Below, one TCR beta chain is given with its context. With 1 base removed from V and 0 bases from J, the gap between germline ends came to 13 bases. This CDR3 contains 15 residues. CDR1 and CDR2 (germline): GTSNPN, SVGIG (reference sequence). The source of the sample is a study of T-cell memory formation after mild COVID-19. From the 5' RACE reads, TCRdb called clonotypes with MiXCR, one entry per CDR3 protein. The table records 350,000 to 400,000 distinct CDR3 sequences, more than 20% of them present only once. V and J are TRBV30 and TRBJ2-7; a possible D gene is TRBD1 (6 bases). What was sequenced was PBMCs or a T cell subset sorted from them (not recorded which). This sequence originates from an adult woman who had mild COVID-19 (a few samples of this study predate the infection). Cell type and time point are not known. The CDR3 reads CAWSGYRESSYEQYF. The CDR3 DNA follows: TGTGCCTGGAGTGGGTACAGGGAATCCTCCTACGAGCAGTACTTC.